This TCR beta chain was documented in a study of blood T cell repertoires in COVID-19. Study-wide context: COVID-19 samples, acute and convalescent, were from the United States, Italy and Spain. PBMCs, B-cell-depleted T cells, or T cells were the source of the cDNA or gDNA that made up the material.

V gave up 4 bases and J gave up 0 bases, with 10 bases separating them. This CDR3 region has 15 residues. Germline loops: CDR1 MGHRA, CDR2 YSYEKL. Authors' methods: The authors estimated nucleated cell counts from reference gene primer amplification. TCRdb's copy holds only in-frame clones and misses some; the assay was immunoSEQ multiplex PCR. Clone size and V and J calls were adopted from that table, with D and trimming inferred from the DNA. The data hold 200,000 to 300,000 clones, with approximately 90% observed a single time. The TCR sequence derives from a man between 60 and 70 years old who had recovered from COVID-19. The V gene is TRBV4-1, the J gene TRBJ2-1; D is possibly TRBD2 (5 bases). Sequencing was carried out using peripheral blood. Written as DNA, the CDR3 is TGCGCCAGCAGCCCGCGGGCGAGCTCCTACAATGAGCAGTTCTTC. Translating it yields CASSPRASSYNEQFF.